This T cell receptor (beta chain) originates from a study of blood T cell repertoires in COVID-19. Study summary: From the United States, Italy and Spain came samples of acute and convalescent COVID-19. PBMCs, B-cell-depleted T cells, or T cells were the source of the cDNA or gDNA that made up the material.

Per the authors' pipeline: Nucleated cell counts were estimated from reference gene primer amplification. The table came from immunoSEQ multiplex PCR; TCRdb's copy has only in-frame clones and leaves some out. V and J calls and clone size follow that table, whereas D and trimming were derived from the DNA. The sample carries some 200,000 clones, 94% recorded once. The CDR3 is made up of 13 amino acids. V lost 1 base, J lost 6 bases, and 10 bases lay in between. Germline lookup yields CDR1 GTSNPN and CDR2 SVGIG (reference sequence). Patients of the Seattle cohort, enrolled during active infection, were followed longitudinally.

J is TRBJ1-5 and V is TRBV30; the D is unclear. The sequenced material came from peripheral blood. The TCR sequence derives from a man under 40 with COVID-19, enrolled during active disease. CDR3: CAWSGAVRQPQHF. The CDR3 coding sequence is TGTGCCTGGAGTGGGGCAGTACGTCAGCCCCAGCATTTT.